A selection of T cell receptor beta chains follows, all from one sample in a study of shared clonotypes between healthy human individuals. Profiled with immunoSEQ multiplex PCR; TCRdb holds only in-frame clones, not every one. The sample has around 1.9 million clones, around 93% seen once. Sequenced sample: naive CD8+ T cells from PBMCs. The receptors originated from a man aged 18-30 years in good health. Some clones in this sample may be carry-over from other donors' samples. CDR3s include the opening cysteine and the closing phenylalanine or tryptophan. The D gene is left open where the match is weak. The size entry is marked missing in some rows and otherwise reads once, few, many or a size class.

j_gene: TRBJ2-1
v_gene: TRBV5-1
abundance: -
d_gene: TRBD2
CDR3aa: CASSLVGLVKDEQFF
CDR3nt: TGCGCCAGCAGCTTGGTGGGACTAGTTAAGGATGAGCAGTTCTTC

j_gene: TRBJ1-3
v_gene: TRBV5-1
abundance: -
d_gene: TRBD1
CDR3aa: CASSSRPGTGAGNTIYF
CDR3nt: TGCGCCAGCAGCTCTCGGCCGGGGACAGGGGCTGGAAACACCATATATTTT

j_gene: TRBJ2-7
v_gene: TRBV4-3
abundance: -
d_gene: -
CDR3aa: CASSQVLGGAAYEQYF
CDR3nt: TGCGCCAGCAGCCAAGTCTTGGGGGGAGCAGCCTACGAGCAGTACTTC

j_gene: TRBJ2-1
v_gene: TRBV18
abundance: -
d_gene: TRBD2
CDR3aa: CASSPGGRAFNEQFF
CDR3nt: TGTGCCAGCTCCCCCGGCGGGAGGGCTTTCAATGAGCAGTTCTTC

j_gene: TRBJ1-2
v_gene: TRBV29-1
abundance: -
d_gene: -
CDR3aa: CSVLDGANYGYTF
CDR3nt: TGCAGCGTTCTGGACGGAGCTAACTATGGCTACACCTTC

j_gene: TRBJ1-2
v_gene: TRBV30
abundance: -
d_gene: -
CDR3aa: CAWSREGWGYTF
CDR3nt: TGTGCCTGGAGTAGGGAGGGTTGGGGCTACACCTTC

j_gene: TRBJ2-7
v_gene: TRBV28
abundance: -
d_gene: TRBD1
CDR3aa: CASLLTGTGPPEQYF
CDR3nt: TGTGCCAGCCTCTTAACCGGGACAGGGCCTCCGGAGCAGTACTTC

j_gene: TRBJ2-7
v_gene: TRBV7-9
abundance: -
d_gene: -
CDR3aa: CASSPWGASYEQYF
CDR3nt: TGTGCCAGCAGTCCGTGGGGGGCCTCCTACGAGCAGTACTTC

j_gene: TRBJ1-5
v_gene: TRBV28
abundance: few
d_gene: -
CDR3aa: CASSSMLGQPQHF
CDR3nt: TGTGCCAGCAGTTCTATGTTGGGCCAGCCCCAGCATTTT

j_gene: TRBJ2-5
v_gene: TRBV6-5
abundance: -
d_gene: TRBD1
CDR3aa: CATNPGQGIETQYF
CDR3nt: TGTGCCACCAACCCGGGACAGGGGATAGAGACCCAGTACTTC

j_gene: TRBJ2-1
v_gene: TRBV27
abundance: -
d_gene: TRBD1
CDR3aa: CASSGQGVGGSYNEQFF
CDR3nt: TGTGCCAGCAGCGGACAGGGGGTAGGAGGGTCCTACAATGAGCAGTTCTTC

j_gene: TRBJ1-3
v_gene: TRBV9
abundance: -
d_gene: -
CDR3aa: CASSGSSGNTIYF
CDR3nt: TGTGCCAGCAGCGGGAGCTCTGGAAACACCATATATTTT

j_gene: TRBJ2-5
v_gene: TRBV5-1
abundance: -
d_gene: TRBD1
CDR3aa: CASSSETGGETQYF
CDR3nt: TGCGCCAGCAGCTCCGAAACAGGGGGAGAGACCCAGTACTTC

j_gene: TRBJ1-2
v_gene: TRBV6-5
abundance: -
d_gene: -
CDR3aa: CASSYSAAYGYTF
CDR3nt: TGTGCCAGCAGTTACTCGGCAGCCTATGGCTACACCTTC

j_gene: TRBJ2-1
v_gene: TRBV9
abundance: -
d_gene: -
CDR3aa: CASSVGSGTAYNEQFF
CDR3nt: TGTGCCAGCAGCGTAGGGAGCGGGACAGCATACAATGAGCAGTTCTTC

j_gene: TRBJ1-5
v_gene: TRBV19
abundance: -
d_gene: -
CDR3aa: CASSIAGSPYSNQPQHF
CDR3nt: TGTGCCAGTAGTATAGCGGGCAGCCCTTATAGCAATCAGCCCCAGCATTTT

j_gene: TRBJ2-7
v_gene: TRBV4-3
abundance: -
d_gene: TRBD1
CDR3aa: CASSHGTGRYEQYF
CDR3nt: TGCGCCAGCAGCCATGGGACAGGGCGGTACGAGCAGTACTTC

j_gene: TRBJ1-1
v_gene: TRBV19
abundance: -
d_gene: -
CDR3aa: CADSGTEAFF
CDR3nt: TGTGCCGACTCTGGGACTGAAGCTTTCTTT

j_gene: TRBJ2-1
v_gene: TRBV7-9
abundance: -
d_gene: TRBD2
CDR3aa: CASSSTRLAGGEYNEQFF
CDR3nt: TGTGCCAGCAGCTCTACACGACTAGCGGGAGGCGAGTACAATGAGCAGTTCTTC

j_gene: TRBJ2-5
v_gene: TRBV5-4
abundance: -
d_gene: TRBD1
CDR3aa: CASSLGQGKFAETQYF
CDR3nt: TGTGCCAGCAGCTTAGGACAGGGAAAATTTGCAGAGACCCAGTACTTC

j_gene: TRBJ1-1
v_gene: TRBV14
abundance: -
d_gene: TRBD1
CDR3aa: CASSQDLRQGAEAFF
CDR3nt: TGTGCCAGCAGCCAAGACCTGCGACAGGGGGCAGAAGCTTTCTTT

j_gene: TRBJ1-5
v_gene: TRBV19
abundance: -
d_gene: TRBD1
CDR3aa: CASRRMTGSRYQPQHF
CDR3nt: TGTGCCAGTAGAAGGATGACAGGGAGCCGATATCAGCCCCAGCATTTT

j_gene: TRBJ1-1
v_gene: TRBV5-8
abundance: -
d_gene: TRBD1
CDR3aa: CASTKTGDLLNTEAFF
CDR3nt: TGTGCCAGCACCAAGACAGGGGACTTGCTAAACACTGAAGCTTTCTTT

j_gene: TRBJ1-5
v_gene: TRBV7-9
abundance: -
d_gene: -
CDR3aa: CASSSPGPDLDSNQPQHF
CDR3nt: TGTGCCAGCAGCTCTCCGGGGCCGGACTTGGATAGCAATCAGCCCCAGCATTTT